This T cell receptor beta chain was identified in a study of blood T cell repertoires in COVID-19. Looking at the study overall: Samples came from the United States, Italy and Spain, spanning acute and convalescent COVID-19.

V was trimmed by 7 bases and J by 2 bases, leaving 12 bases between them. This CDR3 is built from 14 residues. CDR1 MDHEN and CDR2 SYDVKM come from the germline V gene. The table came from immunoSEQ multiplex PCR; TCRdb's copy has only in-frame clones and leaves some out. The data hold 150,000 to 200,000 clones, with 60% to 85% observed a single time. The clonotype originates from a woman in her sixties or seventies with COVID-19, enrolled during active disease. The source material was peripheral blood. The rearrangement uses TRBV28 and TRBJ1-5; maybe TRBD1 (5 bases). CDR3 DNA: TGTGCCAGCACTTCGGGACTGGGCAATCAGCCCCAGCATTTT. This encodes CASTSGLGNQPQHF.